A single sample gave rise to the 31 T cell receptor beta chains below, sequenced in a study of T cells in Graves' hyperthyroidism and ophthalmopathy. The CDR3 regions of TCR beta were amplified from RNA transcripts. In the first-round RT-PCR of the TCR CDR3, the HTBI primer set was used. TCRdb independently ran MiXCR on the multiplex PCR reads; one entry per CDR3 protein. The sample lists about 500,000 distinct CDR3 sequences; roughly 16% were seen once. Sequenced sample: blood. The receptors were gathered from a woman in her twenties or thirties with Graves' ophthalmopathy.

The chain employs TRBV6-5 and TRBJ2-1, with D tentatively TRBD2 (6 bases). Germline V gives CDR1 MNHEY, CDR2 SVGAGI. The CDR3 contains 13 residues. V was pared by 2 bases and J by 6 bases, with 8 bases between. The chain's CDR3 is CASSYETSNEQFF. CDR3 coding DNA: TGTGCCAGCAGTTACGAGACTAGCAATGAGCAGTTCTTC.

This clonotype was detected a few times. The junction differs from germline at one of its ends, possibly a read error. V is TRBV2 and J is TRBJ2-1, with TRBD2 matching over 13 bases. The germline V gene has CDR1 SNHLY and CDR2 FYNNEI. The CDR3 length is 20 residues. CDR3 sequence reads: CASSEEEGLAGAFNYNEQSF. The CDR3 nucleotides are TGTGCCAGCAGTGAAGAGGAAGGACTAGCGGGAGCCTTTAATTACAATGAGCAGTCCTTC. Based on the CDR3 plus reference TRBV2 and TRBJ2-1, the full variable domain is EPEVTQTPSHQVTQMGQEVILRCVPISNHLYFYWYRQILGQKVEFLVSFYNNEISEKSEIFDDQFSVERPDGSNFTLKIRSTKLEDSAMYFCASSEEEGLAGAFNYNEQSFGPGTRLTVL.

This clonotype was observed at least ten times. The CDR3 coding sequence is TGCAGTGTCCGAAAGGGACTAGCGGGAGTTGAGCAGTTCTTC. Its protein is CSVRKGLAGVEQFF. This sequence joins TRBV20-1 and TRBJ2-1; 14 bases fit TRBD2. The CDR3 runs to 14 residues. Germline V gene lookup returns CDR1 DFQATT and CDR2 SNEGSKA (reference sequence). V lost 7 bases and J lost 9; bases outside the gene matches: 8.

Of note for this clonotype: A read error is possible here, since a much larger clone lies one base away. The chain links TRBV28 to TRBJ1-1; no reliable D call. Germline CDR1 reads MDHEN; CDR2 reads SYDVKM. This CDR3 comprises 12 residues. Trimming shortened V by 8 bases and J by 3 bases, and 10 bases separated the two germline ends. For the CDR3, the DNA is TGTGCCAGCTACCTGGCGGACACTGAAGCTTTCTTT. Amino acid sequence: CASYLADTEAFF.

This clonotype has a count of ten or more. The rearrangement joins TRBV18 to TRBJ1-4; no firm D call. Germline values: CDR1 KGHSH, CDR2 LQKENI. The V end lost 0 bases, the J end lost 8 bases, and 16 bases lay between the germline ends. This CDR3 is built from 16 residues. The CDR3 protein is CASSPPVRERREKLFF. CDR3 DNA: TGTGCCAGCTCACCACCGGTCCGGGAGAGACGGGAAAAACTGTTTTTT. Full variable domain (missing parts from reference TRBV18 and TRBJ1-4): NAGVMQNPRHLVRRRGQEARLRCSPMKGHSHVYWYRQLPEEGLKFMVYLQKENIIDESGMPKERFSAEFPKEGPSILRIQQVVRGDSAAYFCASSPPVRERREKLFFGSGTQLSVL.

This clonotype showed up many times. Here the CDR3 reads CASSLLGQVEYF. The CDR3 bases are TGTGCCAGCAGCTTACTCGGGCAAGTGGAGTACTTC. V and J are TRBV7-6 and TRBJ2-5; D gene uncertain. CDR3 length: 12 residues. Trimming removed 2 bases at V and 12 bases at J, with 13 bases between. In germline, CDR1 is SGHVS, CDR2 FNYEAQ.

This clonotype was recorded many times. The V call is TRBV7-9, the J call TRBJ2-1; D unresolved. CDR1 is SEHNR, CDR2 FQNEAQ, per germline (reference sequence). This CDR3 spans 11 amino acids. Deletions cut 1 base from V and 10 bases from J, with 5 bases between. CDR3 sequence: CASSLEAEQFF. Written as DNA, the CDR3 is TGTGCCAGCAGCTTAGAGGCAGAGCAGTTCTTC.

This clonotype has a handful of counts. The chain combines TRBV6-1 with TRBJ2-7; tentatively, D is TRBD1 or TRBD2 (5 bases each). The CDR3 totals 17 residues. Trimming took 3 bases from V and 4 from J, leaving 22 bases between them. The germline gives CDR1 MNHNS, CDR2 SASEGT. The CDR3 DNA sequence: TGTGCCAGCAGTGAGAACGACGGGACGGCAAAGGAGTACGAGCAGTACTTC. Translated, it gives CASSENDGTAKEYEQYF.

The chain's CDR3 is CASSLEPLSYNEQFF. DNA for the CDR3: TGTGCCAGCAGCTTGGAGCCTTTATCCTACAATGAGCAGTTCTTC. The chain combines TRBV5-4 with TRBJ2-1; no reliable D call. The CDR3 consists of 15 residues. The V gene's germline CDR1 is SGHNT and CDR2 YYREEE (reference sequence). The ends were cut back, 0 bases at V and 1 base at J, with 8 bases in the middle.

The table lists this clonotype with a few counts. This chain uses TRBV5-1 with TRBJ2-1; 12 bases are shared with TRBD2. This CDR3 comprises 14 residues. After removal of 5 bases from V and 7 bases from J, the junction contained 4 bases not matched to a gene. Per the germline V gene, CDR1 is SGHRS and CDR2 is YFSETQ. The CDR3 DNA is TGCGCCAGCAGTAGGACTAGCGGGATGAATGAGCAGTTCTTC. It translates to CASSRTSGMNEQFF.

V gene TRBV6-1 combines with J gene TRBJ2-3; no clear D. The CDR3 consists of 13 residues. The V and J ends lost 7 bases and 1 base respectively, with 9 bases between them. CDR1 MNHNS and CDR2 SASEGT come from the germline V gene. The DNA of the CDR3 is TGTGCCAGCACCGGACCCCGCACAGATACGCAGTATTTT. Its protein product is CASTGPRTDTQYF.

A few counts support this clonotype. Being one base from a much bigger clone, this may be a read error. The chain carries TRBV2 and TRBJ2-1, with TRBD2 as a possible D gene (6 bases). Germline V gene lookup returns CDR1 SNHLY and CDR2 FYNNEI. This CDR3 spans 17 amino acids. Deletions cut 3 bases from V and 0 bases from J, with 15 bases between. CDR3 coding DNA: TGTGCCAGCAGTGAGATGGGCGGGACCCCCTCCTACAATGAGCAGTTCTTC. It encodes CASSEMGGTPSYNEQFF.

This clonotype has just a few counts. A much bigger clone sits one base away, suggesting this may be a read error. The rearrangement joins TRBV7-9 to TRBJ2-5; TRBD1 aligns across 8 bases. The V gene end was trimmed by 5 bases and the J gene end by 9 bases; junction bases not matched to a gene: 23. The CDR3 is 18 amino acids. The germline V gene has CDR1 SEHNR and CDR2 FQNEAQ (reference sequence). This CDR3 is CASSSLGRDRIRFEAQYF. The CDR3 bases are TGTGCCAGCAGCAGCTTGGGCCGGGACAGGATAAGGTTTGAGGCCCAGTACTTC.

The CDR3, as DNA: TGTGCCAGTTATCCCAGGGATAGCGGGAGGGCCGTGTACGAGCAGTACTTC. Translation gives CASYPRDSGRAVYEQYF. The chain combines TRBV6-1 with TRBJ2-7; TRBD2 aligns across 11 bases. CDR1 MNHNS and CDR2 SASEGT come from the germline V gene. The CDR3 loop spans 17 amino acids. With V trimmed by 9 bases and J by 4 bases, 17 bases remained unmatched.

This clonotype has just a few counts. This sequence joins TRBV7-9 and TRBJ1-2, with D maybe TRBD1 (5 bases). Germline-derived CDR1 and CDR2 are SEHNR and FQNEAQ (reference sequence). Trimming took 8 bases from V and 1 from J, leaving 14 bases between them. The CDR3 loop spans 14 amino acids. The CDR3: CASGGPTLNYGYTF. CDR3 nucleotide sequence: TGTGCCAGCGGGGGACCGACTCTTAACTATGGCTACACCTTC.

In this sample, this clonotype turned up once. The rearrangement joins TRBV4-3 to TRBJ2-1; no reliable D call. The length of the CDR3 is 15 residues. Germline V CDR1 and CDR2: LGHNA, YSLEER. The V gene lost 0 bases and the J gene lost 9 bases, with 15 bases spanning the gap. The CDR3 region is CASSQDPQASAEQFF. CDR3 DNA sequence: TGCGCCAGCAGCCAAGATCCCCAGGCCTCAGCTGAGCAGTTCTTC.

This chain uses TRBV10-2 with TRBJ2-2; D may be TRBD2 (7 bases). Germline loops: CDR1 WSHSY, CDR2 SAAADI. The CDR3 length is 14 residues. Trimming stripped 7 bases from V and 3 bases from J, with 12 bases between. CDR3 sequence reads: CASKRGGDTGELFF. DNA of the CDR3: TGCGCCAGCAAAAGGGGGGGGGACACCGGGGAGCTGTTTTTT.

This clonotype occurred many times. The chain uses TRBV3-1 and TRBJ2-1; 9 bases map to TRBD2. The CDR3 has 13 residues. Germline-derived CDR1 and CDR2 are LGHDT and YNNKEL (reference sequence). The V gene end was trimmed by 9 bases and the J gene end by 5 bases; junction bases not matched to a gene: 5. CDR3 region: CASRTSVNNEQFF. CDR3 DNA: TGTGCCAGTAGGACTAGCGTTAACAATGAGCAGTTCTTC.

This clonotype has at least ten counts. The chain uses TRBV3-1 and TRBJ2-7; unclear D gene. V was pared by 0 bases and J by 3 bases, with 15 bases between. This CDR3 has 16 residues. The germline CDR1 and CDR2 sequences are LGHDT and YNNKEL (reference sequence). Written as DNA, the CDR3 is TGTGCCAGCAGCCAAGATGTAGGAGACTTACACTACGAGCAGTACTTC. Its translation: CASSQDVGDLHYEQYF.

This rearrangement joins TRBV6-2 or TRBV6-3 to TRBJ2-3; TRBD2 matches 10 bases. The CDR3 loop spans 16 amino acids. Losses at the gene ends were 2 bases for V and 6 bases for J; bases not matched to a gene: 8. In germline, CDR1 is MNHEY, CDR2 SVGEGT. The CDR3 region is CASSYPQREGRDTQYF. CDR3 DNA: TGTGCCAGCAGTTACCCTCAGCGGGAGGGCCGGGATACGCAGTATTTT.

This clonotype was picked up many times. The genes are TRBV7-2 and TRBJ2-1; no clear D gene. Trimming removed 2 bases at V and 0 bases at J, with 8 bases between. The germline V gene encodes CDR1 SGHTA and CDR2 FQGNSA. This CDR3 contains 15 residues. The CDR3 reads CASSLTSISYNEQFF. DNA for the CDR3: TGTGCCAGCAGCTTAACATCCATCTCCTACAATGAGCAGTTCTTC.

This clonotype was counted a single time. This chain joins TRBV29-1 and TRBJ1-5; possible D gene TRBD1, 5 bases. This CDR3 has 12 residues. With 4 bases removed from V and 4 bases from J, the gap between germline ends came to 8 bases. Germline-derived CDR1 and CDR2 are SQVTM and ANQGSEA. The CDR3, as DNA: TGCAGCGTTGCGGGGGGGAATCAGCCCCAGCATTTT. Encoded protein: CSVAGGNQPQHF.

The chain employs TRBV20-1 and TRBJ2-7, with no clear D. V lost 0 bases to trimming and J lost 2 bases, with 14 bases between them. Germline-derived CDR1 and CDR2 are DFQATT and SNEGSKA (reference sequence). The CDR3 is made up of 15 amino acids. CDR3 in DNA: TGCAGTGCTAGAGAGCGGAGACGGTCGACCTACGAGCAGTACTTC. Protein sequence: CSARERRRSTYEQYF.

This clonotype was seen at least ten times. The chain uses TRBV20-1 and TRBJ2-7; 10 bases are a match to TRBD2. The V and J ends lost 1 base and 2 bases, in that order; junction bases with no gene match: 5. This CDR3 spans 15 amino acids. Germline V gene sequence: CDR1 DFQATT, CDR2 SNEGSKA (reference sequence). The CDR3 here is CSARAPSGRAYEQYF. As DNA, the CDR3 is TGCAGTGCTAGAGCCCCTAGCGGGAGAGCCTACGAGCAGTACTTC.

The V gene is TRBV5-1, the J gene TRBJ1-1; 7 nucleotides line up with TRBD1. The CDR3 loop spans 17 amino acids. The germline V gene encodes CDR1 SGHRS and CDR2 YFSETQ. The V and J ends lost 0 bases and 1 base, in that order; junction bases with no gene match: 9. The CDR3 protein is CASSLGGSGTANTEAFF. The CDR3 DNA is TGCGCCAGCAGCTTGGGGGGATCAGGGACAGCGAACACTGAAGCTTTCTTT.

This clonotype was observed a few times. The CDR3 spells CASSPGVGQTEAFF. The CDR3 nucleotides are TGTGCCAGCAGCCCTGGGGTGGGGCAGACTGAAGCTTTCTTT. The chain is built from TRBV7-2 and TRBJ1-1; the D gene is possibly TRBD1 (5 bases). This CDR3 has 14 residues. V was shortened by 5 bases and J by 5 bases, with 15 bases between the two germline ends. Germline V gene sequence: CDR1 SGHTA, CDR2 FQGNSA.

The chain is built from TRBV28 and TRBJ1-1; 8 nucleotides match TRBD1. CDR1 MDHEN and CDR2 SYDVKM come from the germline V gene. This CDR3 is 14 amino acids long. V was pared by 7 bases and J by 4 bases, with 8 bases of the junction left unmatched. DNA of the CDR3: TGTGCCAGCACCATACAGGGGGGTGCCACTGAAGCTTTCTTT. Its protein product is CASTIQGGATEAFF.

This chain links TRBV5-5 with TRBJ1-1, with D tentatively TRBD1 (6 bases). This CDR3 contains 16 residues. The V gene lost 4 bases and the J gene lost 3 bases, with 19 bases spanning the gap. Germline V gene data show CDR1 as SGHKS and CDR2 as YYEKEE (reference sequence). The CDR3 region has the DNA TGTGCCAGCAGCCCCTTGGATGACAGGTCACACACTGAAGCTTTCTTT. This sequence encodes CASSPLDDRSHTEAFF.

This clonotype has more than one count but fewer than ten. The chain carries TRBV12-3 or TRBV12-4 and TRBJ1-5; D not resolved. This CDR3 comprises 13 residues. Between the trimmed V and J ends, which lost 6 bases and 7 bases, there was a span of 13 bases. The CDR3 sequence is CASSPGLKQPQHF. DNA of the CDR3: TGTGCCAGCAGCCCTGGCTTGAAGCAGCCCCAGCATTTT.

The chain's CDR3 is CASSLGVAGGNEQFF. CDR3 sequence (DNA): TGTGCCAGCAGCTTAGGAGTAGCGGGAGGCAATGAGCAGTTCTTC. The genes are TRBV7-6 and TRBJ2-1; 10 bases line up with TRBD2. The CDR3 covers 15 residues. V was clipped by 1 base and J by 6 bases; unmatched bases: 3. Germline V gene sequence: CDR1 SGHVS, CDR2 FNYEAQ.

The J gene is TRBJ1-1, the V gene TRBV29-1; the D gene is possibly TRBD1 (5 bases). Trimming shortened V by 3 bases and J by 0 bases, and 8 bases separated the two germline ends. Germline loops: CDR1 SQVTM, CDR2 ANQGSEA. The CDR3 is 13 amino acids. CDR3 in amino acids: CSVDRGLNTEAFF. For the CDR3, the DNA is TGCAGCGTTGATCGGGGACTGAACACTGAAGCTTTCTTT.